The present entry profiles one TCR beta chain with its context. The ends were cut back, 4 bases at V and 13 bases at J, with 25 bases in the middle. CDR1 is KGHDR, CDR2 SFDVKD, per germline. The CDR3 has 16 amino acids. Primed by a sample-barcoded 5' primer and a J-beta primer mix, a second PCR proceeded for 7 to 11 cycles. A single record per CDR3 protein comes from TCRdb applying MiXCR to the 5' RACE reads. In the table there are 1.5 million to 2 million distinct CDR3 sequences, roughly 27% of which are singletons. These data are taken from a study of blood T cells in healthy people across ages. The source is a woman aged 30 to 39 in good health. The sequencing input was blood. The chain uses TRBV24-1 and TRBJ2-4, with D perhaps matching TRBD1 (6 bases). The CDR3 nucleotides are TGTGCCACCAGTGACTCCCGTGGGGGCCATTACAATGAGCAGTACTTC. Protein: CATSDSRGGHYNEQYF.